A selection of T cell receptor beta chains follows, all from one sample in a study of Ad26.COV2.S vaccination and SARS-CoV-2 variants. Sequencing used immunoSEQ multiplex PCR; TCRdb keeps in-frame clones, though not all of them. Of some 320,000 clones listed, roughly 80% are singletons. The sample consisted of peripheral blood, taken in a trial of Ad26.COV2.S vaccine versus placebo. These receptors were taken from a person aged 18-65 years who received the Ad26.COV2.S COVID-19 vaccine or a placebo. CDR3s leave out the opening cysteine and the closing phenylalanine or tryptophan. The size entry is marked missing in some rows and otherwise reads once, few, many or a size class.

TRBJ1-2,TRBV20-1,.,SASGGGYT
TRBJ1-2,TRBV27,.,ASSFSRGYGYT
TRBJ1-6,TRBV11-2,.,ASSLPREGGSNSPLH
TRBJ2-2,TRBV11-2,.,ASSPQATPPNTGELF
TRBJ1-2,TRBV6-5,.,ASRSWSSNYGYT
TRBJ1-1,TRBV9,.,ASSVDHRDTEAF
TRBJ1-4,TRBV18,.,ASSPQATNEKLF
TRBJ1-2,TRBV9,.,ASSAPGVQYGYT
TRBJ1-2,TRBV7-2,.,ASSARGRSDYGYT
TRBJ1-1,TRBV19,few,ASSMQGETEAF
TRBJ1-1,TRBV4-1,.,ASSPMDRVATEAF
TRBJ2-2,TRBV29-1,.,SVGRASGGELF
TRBJ1-2,TRBV28,few,ASSFESEGLAGSGYT
TRBJ1-1,TRBV6-4,few,ASSDRRIVPMNTEAF
TRBJ1-1,TRBV18,.,ASSPIGQSRRTEAF
TRBJ1-5,TRBV6-1,.,ASSEVNYSNQPQH
TRBJ2-1,TRBV27,once,ASSSRLAHNEQF
TRBJ2-5,TRBV12-3/TRBV12-4,.,ASSLETQY
TRBJ2-3,TRBV9,.,ASSVDPAGTQY
TRBJ2-3,TRBV7-3,.,ASAASTDTQY
TRBJ2-3,TRBV9,few,ASSVVSVPDTQY
TRBJ1-6,TRBV9,.,ASSPGQVNSPLH
TRBJ2-7,TRBV5-1,.,ASSFQSGGGEQY
TRBJ2-5,TRBV5-4,.,ASSFTLFGGQETQY
TRBJ2-7,TRBV4-1,.,ASSQVQGVGEQY
TRBJ1-3,TRBV7-2,.,ASSSGTSSGNTIY
TRBJ1-2,TRBV6-1,.,ASSEQAYYGYT
TRBJ2-7,TRBV3-1/TRBV3-2,.,ASSLRTGSYEQY
TRBJ2-7,TRBV4-1,.,ASSQVYSIYEQY
TRBJ1-4,TRBV25-1,.,ASSETGLNEKLF
TRBJ2-7,TRBV5-1,.,ASSHGPLDEQY
TRBJ2-1,TRBV27,.,ASSLKGRQEQF
TRBJ1-5,TRBV6-5,few,ASGWTGDNQPQH
TRBJ2-7,TRBV2,once,ASSGTVVSYEQY
TRBJ2-3,TRBV27,.,ASRLRGGRPDTQY
TRBJ1-5,TRBV7-9,.,ASSRGPPLGNQPQH
TRBJ1-3,TRBV18,.,ASSPGGGGNTIY
TRBJ1-5,TRBV29-1,.,SVGSTFQPQH
TRBJ2-5,TRBV5-4,once,ASSLPGQGRETQY
TRBJ1-1,TRBV5-1,.,ASSLGSAGFAF